This entry features one TCR beta chain sequence. J was trimmed by 4 bases and V by 2 bases; bases with no gene match: 9. Germline CDR1 and CDR2: LGHNT and FRNRAP. This CDR3 contains 19 residues. Under the authors' procedure: Amplification from reference gene primers served as the basis for estimated nucleated cell counts. TCRdb's copy holds only in-frame clones and misses some; the assay was immunoSEQ multiplex PCR. For V, J and clone size, that table is used; D and trimming come from the DNA. Of around 99,000 clones listed, about 89% are singletons. This sample is part of a study of blood T cell repertoires in COVID-19. About the study: Spain, Italy and the United States supplied samples that represented acute and convalescent COVID-19. The cDNA or gDNA used as material had been derived from T cells, B-cell-depleted T cells, or PBMCs.

The rearrangement links TRBV12-5 to TRBJ2-3; 16 bases map to TRBD2. The TCR sequence derives from a woman in her twenties or thirties with acute or convalescent COVID-19. The sequenced sample consisted of peripheral blood. In DNA, the CDR3 is TGTGCTAGTGGTTTGTACGGGACTAGCGGGGGGGCCGGGGCAGATACGCAGTATTTT. It yields the protein CASGLYGTSGGAGADTQYF.